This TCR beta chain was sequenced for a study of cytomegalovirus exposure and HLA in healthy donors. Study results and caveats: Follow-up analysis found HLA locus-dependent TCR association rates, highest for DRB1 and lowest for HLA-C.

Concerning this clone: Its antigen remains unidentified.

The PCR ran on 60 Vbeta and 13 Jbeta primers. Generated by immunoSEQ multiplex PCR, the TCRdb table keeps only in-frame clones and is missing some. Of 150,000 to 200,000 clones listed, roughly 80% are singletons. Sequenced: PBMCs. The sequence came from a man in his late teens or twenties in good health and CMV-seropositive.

The CDR3 sequence is CASSPIGTPQYEQYF. CDR3 nucleotide sequence: TGTGCCAGCAGCCCGATTGGGACACCTCAATACGAGCAGTACTTC. This sequence joins TRBV5-6 and TRBJ2-7; weak D call: TRBD1 (6 bases). The CDR3 sequence is 15 residues long. Per germline, CDR1 SGHDT and CDR2 YYEEEE. With 4 bases removed from V and 4 bases from J, the gap between germline ends came to 18 bases. The full variable domain, its missing parts supplied by reference TRBV5-6 and TRBJ2-7, is DAGVTQSPTHLIKTRGQQVTLRCSPKSGHDTVSWYQQALGQGPQFIFQYYEEEERQRGNFPDRFSGHQFPNYSSELNVNALLLGDSALYLCASSPIGTPQYEQYFGPGTRLTVT.